This entry lists 14 T cell receptor beta chains sequenced from one sample in a study of shared clonotypes between healthy human individuals. Here immunoSEQ multiplex PCR was the method, and the copy in TCRdb shows in-frame clones only, minus some. The data contain approximately 2.4 million clones, 90% to 97% of them singletons. Source material: naive CD4+ T cells sorted from blood. Subset denoted: CD45RA+ positively selected. These receptors were taken from a man in his late teens or twenties in good health.

The rearrangement links TRBV5-4 to TRBJ2-7; 7 bases map to TRBD1. CDR3 length: 14 amino acids. CDR1 and CDR2 from the germline V gene are SGHNT and YYREEE (reference sequence). V lost 4 bases and J lost 3; bases outside the gene matches: 7. DNA for the CDR3: TGTGCCAGCAGCCCCGGACAGGCCCTCTACGAGCAGTACTTC. It yields the protein CASSPGQALYEQYF.

V gene TRBV30 combines with J gene TRBJ1-2, with a possible D match to TRBD1 (5 bases). Germline values: CDR1 GTSNPN, CDR2 SVGIG (reference sequence). This CDR3 region has 13 residues. V dropped 3 bases and J dropped 0 bases, with 8 bases sitting between them. The CDR3 region has the DNA TGTGCCTGGAGCCGGGACCCTAACTATGGCTACACCTTC. It is translated as CAWSRDPNYGYTF.

This rearrangement joins TRBV12-1 to TRBJ2-3; whether TRBD2, the table's D call, matches the DNA was not checked. TRBV12-1 is designated a pseudogene. The CDR3 extends over 16 amino acids. CDR3 nucleotides: TGTGCCAGCAGCTTTGGGGCTAGCGGGACCACAGATACGCAGTATTTT. It yields the protein CASSFGASGTTDTQYF.

V is TRBV28 and J is TRBJ1-1; 7 bases line up with TRBD1. CDR1 is MDHEN, CDR2 SYDVKM, per germline. This CDR3 has 14 amino acids. Unmatched junction bases numbered 6, after V lost 2 bases and J lost 6 bases. This CDR3 is CASSLGDRAAEAFF. In nucleotides, the CDR3 is TGTGCCAGCAGTTTAGGAGACAGGGCAGCTGAAGCTTTCTTT.

About this clone: Other DNA sequences within the sample encode an identical CDR3. V usage is TRBV5-1 and J usage is TRBJ1-2; D is uncertain. The CDR3 is 13 amino acids. V shed 0 bases and J shed 2 bases, with 5 bases lying between them. Germline assignment: CDR1 SGHRS and CDR2 YFSETQ. CDR3 loop: CASSLAQNYGYTF. The CDR3 DNA follows: TGCGCCAGCAGCTTGGCGCAAAACTATGGCTACACCTTC.

The chain is built from TRBV18 and TRBJ2-2, with TRBD2 matching over 8 bases. The CDR3 loop spans 14 amino acids. The J segment lost 6 bases and the V segment lost 6 bases, leaving 6 bases of the junction unmatched. Germline V gene lookup returns CDR1 KGHSH and CDR2 LQKENI. This chain's CDR3 is CASSGLVEAGELFF. For the CDR3, the DNA is TGTGCCAGCTCGGGACTAGTCGAGGCCGGGGAGCTGTTTTTT.

The chain joins TRBV6-5 to TRBJ2-7; TRBD1 agrees at 10 bases. Germline V lookup: CDR1 MNHEY, CDR2 SVGAGI. Trimming removed 6 bases from V and 5 bases from J; junction bases left unmatched: 10. This CDR3 is built from 15 residues. The CDR3 sequence: CASSLTGGERHEQYF. DNA for the CDR3: TGTGCCAGCAGCCTGACAGGGGGCGAACGGCACGAGCAGTACTTC.

This chain connects TRBV7-9 to TRBJ1-2, with 9 bases fitting TRBD1. The CDR3 has 14 amino acids. The ends lost 1 base at V and 4 bases at J; junction bases unmatched: 1. CDR1 and CDR2 from the germline V gene are SEHNR and FQNEAQ (reference sequence). DNA for the CDR3: TGTGCCAGCAGCTTAGGGGGACAGGGCTATGGCTACACCTTC. Protein product: CASSLGGQGYGYTF.

This chain joins TRBV5-5 and TRBJ1-1; the D gene is possibly TRBD1 (5 bases). CDR3 length: 13 residues. From germline, CDR1 is SGHKS and CDR2 YYEKEE (reference sequence). V was pared by 4 bases and J by 3 bases, with 10 bases between. The CDR3, as DNA: TGTGCCAGCAGCCCGGGGGTTGACACTGAAGCTTTCTTT. Translating gives CASSPGVDTEAFF.

This sequence joins TRBV11-2 and TRBJ2-1; a possible D gene is TRBD1 (6 bases). The V gene's germline CDR1 is SGHAT and CDR2 FQNNGV. V was clipped by 5 bases and J by 7 bases, with 9 bases between them. The CDR3 is 12 residues long. The CDR3 region is CASSAQGNEQFF. CDR3 in DNA: TGTGCCAGCAGCGCACAGGGAAATGAGCAGTTCTTC.

The count of this clone is one. This chain uses TRBV6-1 with TRBJ1-3, with D possibly matching TRBD1 (6 bases). Trimming stripped 3 bases from V and 0 bases from J, with 18 bases between. This CDR3 has 18 amino acids. Germline CDR1 is MNHNS and CDR2 is SASEGT. The CDR3 DNA follows: TGTGCCAGCAGTGACCCACACTACGGACAGAGCTCTGGAAACACCATATATTTT. The encoded protein is CASSDPHYGQSSGNTIYF.

This chain connects TRBV7-9 to TRBJ2-7, with no clear D. The CDR3 consists of 14 residues. Germline V gives CDR1 SEHNR, CDR2 FQNEAQ (reference sequence). V dropped 1 base and J dropped 0 bases, with 7 bases sitting between them. In nucleotides, the CDR3 is TGTGCCAGCAGCTTAGAGCGACCCTCCTACGAGCAGTACTTC. Translated: CASSLERPSYEQYF.

The CDR3 nucleotides read TGTGCCAGCAGGCCCTGGGCGGGGGAAAAACTGTTTTTT. The encoded protein is CASRPWAGEKLFF. The chain is built from TRBV27 and TRBJ1-4; D is unresolved. CDR3 length: 13 residues. The V gene lost 6 bases and the J gene lost 8 bases, with 13 bases spanning the gap. Germline CDR1 reads MNHEY; CDR2 reads SMNVEV (reference sequence).

This clone came up once. In the same sample, other DNA sequences code for this CDR3. The V call is TRBV18, the J call TRBJ2-5; possibly TRBD2 for D (5 bases). Germline assignment: CDR1 KGHSH and CDR2 LQKENI. Trimming took 2 bases from V and 4 from J, leaving 8 bases between them. This CDR3 has 13 residues. For the CDR3, the DNA is TGTGCCAGCTCACCAATGGGGAGAGAGACCCAGTACTTC. Translating gives CASSPMGRETQYF.